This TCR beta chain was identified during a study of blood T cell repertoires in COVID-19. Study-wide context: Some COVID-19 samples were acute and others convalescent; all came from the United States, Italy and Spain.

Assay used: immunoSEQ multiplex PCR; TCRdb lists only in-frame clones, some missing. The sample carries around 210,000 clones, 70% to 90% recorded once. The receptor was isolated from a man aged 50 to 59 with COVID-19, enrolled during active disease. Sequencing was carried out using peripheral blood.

The CDR3 coding sequence is TGTGCCAGCAGTTCTGTGCGGAGACGGAACACCATATATTTT. It encodes CASSSVRRRNTIYF. The chain combines TRBV28 with TRBJ1-3; no clear D. The CDR3 loop spans 14 amino acids. The V end was cut by 4 bases, the J end by 7 bases, with 14 bases between. Germline V gene lookup returns CDR1 MDHEN and CDR2 SYDVKM.